The T cell receptor beta chain described here comes from a study of chemoradiotherapy in HPV16-positive cancers. Overall study results and limits: Better recurrence-free survival went with HPV-responsive T-cell expansion in HPV16-positive patients. During treatment, candidate HPV-specific clones and E7-related motifs expanded in tumor.

As for this clone: Its cognate antigen is unknown.

V was shortened by 3 bases and J by 3 bases, with 11 bases between the two germline ends. Germline CDR1 is GTSNPN and CDR2 is SVGIG (reference sequence). The length of the CDR3 is 13 residues. Clones were read by immunoSEQ multiplex PCR, and TCRdb kept only the in-frame ones, dropping some. The sample yields more than 11,000 clones, roughly 69% seen once. The chain recombines TRBV30 with TRBJ1-1; the D gene is possibly TRBD1 (6 bases). This TCR derives from a human donor with HPV-associated anogenital cancer. The sample here was taken from a patient who underwent chemoradiotherapy. Written as DNA, the CDR3 is TGTGCCTGGAGCAGGGGTGCGTACACTGAAGCTTTCTTT. As protein: CAWSRGAYTEAFF.